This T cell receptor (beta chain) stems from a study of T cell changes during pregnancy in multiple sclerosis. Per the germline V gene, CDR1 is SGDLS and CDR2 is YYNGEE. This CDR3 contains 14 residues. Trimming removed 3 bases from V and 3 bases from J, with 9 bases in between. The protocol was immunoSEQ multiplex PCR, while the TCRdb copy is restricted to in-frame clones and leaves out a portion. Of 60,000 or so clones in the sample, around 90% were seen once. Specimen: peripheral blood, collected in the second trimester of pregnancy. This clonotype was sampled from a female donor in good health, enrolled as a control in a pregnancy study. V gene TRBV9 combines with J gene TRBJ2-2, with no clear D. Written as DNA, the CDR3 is TGTGCCAGCAGCGGCCATCCAGACACCGGGGAGCTGTTTTTT. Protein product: CASSGHPDTGELFF.